Following are 11 T cell receptor beta chains from one sample sequenced in a study of regulatory T cells in long-lasting Graves disease (dated by TCRdb to the early 2020s). Per the publication, the time point label means: persistent/refractory GD, antithyroid drugs over 5 years with positive TRAb. RNA was extracted from PBMCs in TRIzol for both TCR sequencing and RNA sequencing. The method was multiplex PCR. Sequencing took place on an Illumina HiSeq 4000. CDR3 regions were amplified by Arm-PCR with iRepertoire HTBI primers to construct TCR beta libraries. TCRdb took the public reads, trimmed them with fastp at Q25, ran MiXCR for clone calling and kept in-frame beta chains. Each entry merges the rows of one CDR3 protein and shows their most common DNA and genes. The sample records around 500,000 distinct CDR3 sequences, less than 25% of which are singletons. The ten largest account for over 7.5% of the sample.

Sequences were derived from peripheral blood mononuclear cells (PBMCs), sampled when the disease was refractory, from a patient treated with antithyroid drugs. These receptors all come from a female donor with Graves disease.

This clonotype was recorded many times. The rearrangement uses TRBV27 and TRBJ1-1; maybe TRBD1 (5 bases). Trimming stripped 2 bases from V and 8 bases from J, with 21 bases between. The V gene's germline CDR1 is MNHEY and CDR2 SMNVEV (reference sequence). The CDR3 runs 16 residues. The CDR3 region is CASSLEGPQNIFEAFF. CDR3 bases: TGTGCCAGCAGTTTAGAGGGACCCCAAAACATATTCGAAGCTTTCTTT.

The chain joins TRBV24-1 to TRBJ2-2; D gene unclear. Trimming took off 5 bases at V and 3 bases at J, with 6 bases between the two ends. The CDR3 is 13 residues long. The germline gives CDR1 KGHDR, CDR2 SFDVKD. CDR3 amino acids: CATSAGYTGELFF. The CDR3, as DNA: TGTGCCACCAGTGCAGGATACACCGGGGAGCTGTTTTTT.

This clonotype was counted between two and nine times. The chain links TRBV28 to TRBJ2-3, with TRBD1 as a possible D gene (6 bases). Trimming removed 4 bases at V and 0 bases at J, with 14 bases between. CDR1 and CDR2 (germline): MDHEN, SYDVKM. The CDR3 sequence is 16 residues long. The CDR3 here is CASSSTGTLSTDTQYF. The CDR3 DNA follows: TGTGCCAGCAGTTCTACCGGGACACTCAGCACAGATACGCAGTATTTT.

The chain joins TRBV7-9 to TRBJ2-7; 8 bases are shared with TRBD2. Germline V CDR1 and CDR2: SEHNR, FQNEAQ (reference sequence). This CDR3 has 13 residues. The junction had 5 bases not matched to a gene; V was cut back by 5 bases and J by 5 bases. The CDR3 sequence: CASSHWTSNEQYF. The CDR3 region has the DNA TGTGCCAGCAGCCACTGGACTAGCAACGAGCAGTACTTC.

V is TRBV20-1 and J is TRBJ2-7; 10 nucleotides match TRBD1. Trimming at V came to 3 bases and at J to 5 bases, leaving 13 bases not matched to a gene. The CDR3 is 16 residues long. Germline CDR1 reads DFQATT; CDR2 reads SNEGSKA (reference sequence). The CDR3 sequence: CSARLVGQGILNEQYF. The CDR3 region has the DNA TGCAGTGCTAGGTTGGTGGGACAGGGGATTCTTAACGAGCAGTACTTC.

The V and J genes are TRBV6-2 or TRBV6-3 and TRBJ1-6; unclear D gene. The CDR3 length is 16 residues. Germline values: CDR1 MNHEY, CDR2 SVGEGT. V was pared by 6 bases and J by 8 bases, with 20 bases between. The CDR3 reads CASSATDTGPHSPLHF. The DNA of the CDR3 is TGTGCCAGCAGCGCAACTGATACTGGACCTCATTCACCCCTCCACTTT.

V is TRBV25-1 and J is TRBJ1-6, with D maybe TRBD1 (5 bases). The CDR3 length is 15 residues. CDR1 and CDR2 from the germline V gene are MGHDK and SYGVNS. V was shortened by 4 bases and J by 10 bases, with 17 bases between the two germline ends. The DNA for the CDR3 is TGTGCCAGCAGTGGCCCGGGGACGGGGTCATCACCCCTCCACTTT. Encoded protein: CASSGPGTGSSPLHF.

This clonotype was observed a handful of times. This chain joins TRBV4-1 and TRBJ1-5; 7 bases fit TRBD1. Trimming at V came to 3 bases and at J to 3 bases, leaving 5 bases not matched to a gene. The CDR3 runs 15 residues. Germline CDR1 is MGHRA and CDR2 is YSYEKL. CDR3 DNA: TGCGCCAGCAGCCACCGGGACAGTAACAATCAGCCCCAGCATTTT. Translated: CASSHRDSNNQPQHF.

The rearrangement joins TRBV19 to TRBJ1-1; 8 nucleotides align to TRBD1. CDR1 is LNHDA, CDR2 SQIVND, per germline (reference sequence). The CDR3 has 13 residues. V lost 6 bases and J lost 10; bases outside the gene matches: 10. The DNA of the CDR3 is TGTGCCAGTAGCGGACAGGGAAGCTTTGGAGCTTTCTTT. Translating it yields CASSGQGSFGAFF.

The rearrangement joins TRBV7-9 to TRBJ1-2; perhaps TRBD1 as D (5 bases). CDR1 SEHNR and CDR2 FQNEAQ come from the germline V gene (reference sequence). CDR3 length equals 8 residues. Trimming stripped 10 bases from V and 13 bases from J, with 10 bases between. CDR3 bases: TGTGCCACCGGGGGACGCACCTTC. Amino acids: CATGGRTF.

V gene TRBV25-1 combines with J gene TRBJ1-6; 7 bases map to TRBD1. The V gene's germline CDR1 is MGHDK and CDR2 SYGVNS. V trimming: 4 bases; J trimming: 12 bases; junction bases outside the gene matches: 3. The CDR3 is 12 amino acids. DNA of the CDR3: TGTGCCAGCAGTGGATCAGGGGGACCCCTCCACTTT. Translation: CASSGSGGPLHF.